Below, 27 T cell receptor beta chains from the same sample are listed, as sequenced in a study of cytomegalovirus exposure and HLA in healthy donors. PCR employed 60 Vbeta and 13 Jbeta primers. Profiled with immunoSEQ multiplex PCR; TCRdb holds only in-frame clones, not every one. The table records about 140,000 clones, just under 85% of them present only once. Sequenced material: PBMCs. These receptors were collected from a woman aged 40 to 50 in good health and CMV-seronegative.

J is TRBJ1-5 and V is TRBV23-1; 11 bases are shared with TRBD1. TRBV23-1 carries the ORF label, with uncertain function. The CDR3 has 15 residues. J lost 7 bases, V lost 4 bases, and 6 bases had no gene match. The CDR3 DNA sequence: TGCGCCAGCAGTCCCCGGGACAGGGGGACCCAGCCCCAGCATTTT. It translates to CASSPRDRGTQPQHF.

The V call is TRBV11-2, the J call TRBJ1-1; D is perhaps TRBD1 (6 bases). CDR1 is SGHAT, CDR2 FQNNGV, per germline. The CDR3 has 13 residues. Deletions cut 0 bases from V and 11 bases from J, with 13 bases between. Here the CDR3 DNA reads TGTGCCAGCAGCTTAGAAAGTCAGGGGAGCGCTTTCTTT. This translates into CASSLESQGSAFF.

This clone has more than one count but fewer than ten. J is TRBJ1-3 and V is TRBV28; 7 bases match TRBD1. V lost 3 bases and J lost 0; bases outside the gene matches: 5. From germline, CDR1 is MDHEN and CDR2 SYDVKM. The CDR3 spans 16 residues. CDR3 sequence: CASSFRDRYSGNTIYF. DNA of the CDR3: TGTGCCAGCAGTTTTCGGGACAGATACTCTGGAAACACCATATATTTT.

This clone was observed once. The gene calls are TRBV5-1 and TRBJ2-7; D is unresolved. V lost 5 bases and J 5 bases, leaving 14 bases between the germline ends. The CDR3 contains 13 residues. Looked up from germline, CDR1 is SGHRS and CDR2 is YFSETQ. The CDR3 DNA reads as TGCGCCAGCAGTAATGTACTTCTCGACGAGCAGTACTTC. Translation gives CASSNVLLDEQYF. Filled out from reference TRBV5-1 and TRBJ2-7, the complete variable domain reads KAGVTQTPRYLIKTRGQQVTLSCSPISGHRSVSWYQQTPGQGLQFLFEYFSETQRNKGNFPGRFSGRQFSNSRSEMNVSTLELGDSALYLCASSNVLLDEQYFGPGTRLTVT.

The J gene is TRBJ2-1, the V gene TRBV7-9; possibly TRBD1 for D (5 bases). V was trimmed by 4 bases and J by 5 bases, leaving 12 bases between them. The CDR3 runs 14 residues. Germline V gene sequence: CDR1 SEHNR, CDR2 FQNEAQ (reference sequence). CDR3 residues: CASSYTSRDNEQFF. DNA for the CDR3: TGTGCCAGCAGCTACACGTCCAGGGACAATGAGCAGTTCTTC.

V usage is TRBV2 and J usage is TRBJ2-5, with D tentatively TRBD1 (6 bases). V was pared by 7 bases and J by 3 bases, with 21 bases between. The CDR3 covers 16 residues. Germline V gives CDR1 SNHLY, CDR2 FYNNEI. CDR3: CASTAAGQGLKETQYF. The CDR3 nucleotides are TGTGCCAGCACCGCGGCAGGGCAGGGGTTAAAAGAGACCCAGTACTTC.

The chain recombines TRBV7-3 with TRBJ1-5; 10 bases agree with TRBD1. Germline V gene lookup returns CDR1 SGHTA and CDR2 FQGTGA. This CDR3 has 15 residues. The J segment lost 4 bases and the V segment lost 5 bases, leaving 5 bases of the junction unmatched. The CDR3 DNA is TGTGCCAGCAGCCCGGGACAGGGGATTAATCAGCCCCAGCATTTT. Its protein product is CASSPGQGINQPQHF.

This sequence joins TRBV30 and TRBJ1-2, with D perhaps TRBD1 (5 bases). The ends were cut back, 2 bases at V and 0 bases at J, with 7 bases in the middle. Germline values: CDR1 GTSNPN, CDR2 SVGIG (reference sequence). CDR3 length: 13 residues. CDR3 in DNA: TGTGCCTGGAGTTCGACAGCTAACTATGGCTACACCTTC. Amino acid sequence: CAWSSTANYGYTF.

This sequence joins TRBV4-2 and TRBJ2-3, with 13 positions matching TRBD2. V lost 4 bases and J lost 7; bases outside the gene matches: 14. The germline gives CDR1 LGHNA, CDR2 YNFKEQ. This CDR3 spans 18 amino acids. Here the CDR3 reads CASSPNLRTSGRGNTQYF. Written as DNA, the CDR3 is TGTGCCAGCAGCCCAAACCTTAGGACTAGCGGGAGAGGAAATACGCAGTATTTT.

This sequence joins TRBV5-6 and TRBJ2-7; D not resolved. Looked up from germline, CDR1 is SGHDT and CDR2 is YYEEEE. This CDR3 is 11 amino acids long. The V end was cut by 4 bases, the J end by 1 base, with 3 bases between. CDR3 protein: CASSHSYEQYF. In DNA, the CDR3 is TGTGCCAGCAGCCATTCCTACGAGCAGTACTTC.

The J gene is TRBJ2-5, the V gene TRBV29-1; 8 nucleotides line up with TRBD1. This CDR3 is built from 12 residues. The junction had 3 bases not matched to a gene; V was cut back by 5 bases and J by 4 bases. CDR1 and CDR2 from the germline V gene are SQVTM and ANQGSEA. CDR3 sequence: CSVLGQGETQYF. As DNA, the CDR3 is TGCAGCGTTCTTGGACAGGGAGAGACCCAGTACTTC. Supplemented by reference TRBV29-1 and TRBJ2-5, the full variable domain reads SAVISQKPSRDICQRGTSLTIQCQVDSQVTMMFWYRQQPGQSLTLIATANQGSEATYESGFVIDKFPISRPNLTFSTLTVSNMSPEDSSIYLCSVLGQGETQYFGPGTRLLVL.

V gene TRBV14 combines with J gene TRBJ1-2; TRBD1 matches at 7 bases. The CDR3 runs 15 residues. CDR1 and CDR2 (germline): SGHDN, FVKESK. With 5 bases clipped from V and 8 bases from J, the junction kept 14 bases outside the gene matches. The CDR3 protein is CASSGPGQPSRGYTF. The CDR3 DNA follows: TGTGCCAGCAGCGGCCCGGGACAGCCCTCTAGAGGCTACACCTTC.

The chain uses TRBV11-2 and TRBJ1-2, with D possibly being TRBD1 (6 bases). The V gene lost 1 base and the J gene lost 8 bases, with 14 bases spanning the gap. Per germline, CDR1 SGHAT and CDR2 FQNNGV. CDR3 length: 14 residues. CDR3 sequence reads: CASSLVGHQFGYTF. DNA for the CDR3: TGTGCCAGCAGCTTAGTGGGACATCAGTTCGGCTACACCTTC.

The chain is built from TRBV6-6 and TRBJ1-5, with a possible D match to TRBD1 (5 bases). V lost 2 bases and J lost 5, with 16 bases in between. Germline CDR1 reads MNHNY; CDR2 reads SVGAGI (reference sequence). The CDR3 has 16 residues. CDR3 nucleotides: TGTGCCAGCAGTTACGGGGACTTTGGGATGGATCAGCCCCAGCATTTT. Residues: CASSYGDFGMDQPQHF.

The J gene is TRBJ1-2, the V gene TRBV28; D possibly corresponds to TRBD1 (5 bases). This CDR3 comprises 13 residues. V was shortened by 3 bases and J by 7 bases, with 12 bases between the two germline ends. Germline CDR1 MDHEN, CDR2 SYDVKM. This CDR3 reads CASSLAGLSGYTF. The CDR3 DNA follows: TGTGCCAGCAGTTTGGCAGGGTTGAGTGGCTACACCTTC.

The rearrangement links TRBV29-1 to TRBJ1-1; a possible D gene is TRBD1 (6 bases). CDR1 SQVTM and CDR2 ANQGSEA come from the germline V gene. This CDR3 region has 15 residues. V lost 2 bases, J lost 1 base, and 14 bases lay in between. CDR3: CSVESLRTANTEAFF. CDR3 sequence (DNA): TGCAGCGTTGAATCCCTCCGGACAGCGAACACTGAAGCTTTCTTT.

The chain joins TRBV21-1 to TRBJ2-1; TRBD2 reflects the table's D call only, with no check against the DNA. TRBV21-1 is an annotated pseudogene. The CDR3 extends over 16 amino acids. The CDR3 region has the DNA TGTGCCAGCAGCAAAGCTCTTGCGGACTTCTACAATGAGCAGTTCTTC. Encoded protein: CASSKALADFYNEQFF.

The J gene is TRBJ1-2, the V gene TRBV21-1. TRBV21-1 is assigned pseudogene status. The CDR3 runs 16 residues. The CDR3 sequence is CASSKANGGSNYGYTF. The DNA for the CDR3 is TGTGCCAGCAGCAAAGCGAACGGGGGGTCTAACTATGGCTACACCTTC.

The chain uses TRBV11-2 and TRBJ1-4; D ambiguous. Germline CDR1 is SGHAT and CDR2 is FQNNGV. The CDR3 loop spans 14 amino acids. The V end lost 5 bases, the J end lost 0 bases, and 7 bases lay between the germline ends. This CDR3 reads CASSLSATNEKLFF. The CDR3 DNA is TGTGCCAGCAGCCTTAGTGCAACTAATGAAAAACTGTTTTTT.

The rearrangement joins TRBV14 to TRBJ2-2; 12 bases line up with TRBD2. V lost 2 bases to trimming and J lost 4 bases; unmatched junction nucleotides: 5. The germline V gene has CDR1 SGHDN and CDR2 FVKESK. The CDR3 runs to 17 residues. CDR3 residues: CASSQPLAGGSTGELFF. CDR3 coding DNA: TGTGCCAGCAGCCAACCCCTAGCGGGAGGGAGCACCGGGGAGCTGTTTTTT.

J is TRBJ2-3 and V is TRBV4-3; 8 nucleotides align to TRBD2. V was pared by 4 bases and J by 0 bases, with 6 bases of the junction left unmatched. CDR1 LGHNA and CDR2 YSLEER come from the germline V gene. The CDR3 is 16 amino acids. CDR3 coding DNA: TGCGCCAGCAGCCGACTTAGCGGGACTAGCACAGATACGCAGTATTTT. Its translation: CASSRLSGTSTDTQYF.

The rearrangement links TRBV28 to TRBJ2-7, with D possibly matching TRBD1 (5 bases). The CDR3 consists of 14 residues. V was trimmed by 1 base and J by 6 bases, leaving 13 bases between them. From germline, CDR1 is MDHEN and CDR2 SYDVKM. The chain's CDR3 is CASSLYAGSGEQYF. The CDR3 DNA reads TGTGCCAGCAGTTTATATGCAGGGTCGGGCGAGCAGTACTTC.

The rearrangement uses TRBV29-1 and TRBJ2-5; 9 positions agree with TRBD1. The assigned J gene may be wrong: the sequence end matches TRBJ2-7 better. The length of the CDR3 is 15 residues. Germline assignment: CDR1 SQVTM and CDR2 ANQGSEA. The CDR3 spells CSAYLGQGGLYEQYF. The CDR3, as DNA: TGCAGCGCCTACTTGGGACAGGGTGGTTTATACGAGCAGTACTTC.

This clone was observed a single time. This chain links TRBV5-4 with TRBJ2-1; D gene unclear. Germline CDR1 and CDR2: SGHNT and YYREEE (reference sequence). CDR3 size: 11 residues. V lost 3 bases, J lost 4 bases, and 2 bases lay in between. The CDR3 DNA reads TGTGCCAGCAGCTCGTACAATGAGCAGTTCTTC. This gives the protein CASSSYNEQFF.

As DNA, the CDR3 is TGTGCCAGCAGAAAGACAGGGCACGAGACCCAGTACTTC. It yields the protein CASRKTGHETQYF. V usage is TRBV27 and J usage is TRBJ2-5; 7 positions agree with TRBD1. The CDR3 runs to 13 residues. V lost 6 bases, J lost 5 bases, and 6 bases stayed unmatched. From germline, CDR1 is MNHEY and CDR2 SMNVEV (reference sequence).

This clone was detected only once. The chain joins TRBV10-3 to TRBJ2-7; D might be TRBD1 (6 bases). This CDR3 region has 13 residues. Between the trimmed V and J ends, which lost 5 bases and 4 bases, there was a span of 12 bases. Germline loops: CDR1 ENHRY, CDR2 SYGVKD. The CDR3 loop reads CAISLGHQYEQYF. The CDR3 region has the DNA TGTGCCATCAGTCTGGGACACCAATACGAGCAGTACTTC.

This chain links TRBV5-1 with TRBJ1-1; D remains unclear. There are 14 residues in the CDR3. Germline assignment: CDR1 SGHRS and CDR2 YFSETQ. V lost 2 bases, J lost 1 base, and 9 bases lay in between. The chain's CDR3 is CASSFDGENTEAFF. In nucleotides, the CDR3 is TGCGCCAGCAGCTTCGACGGAGAGAACACTGAAGCTTTCTTT.